The 30 T cell receptor beta chains given below trace back to one sample, sequenced in a study of T-cell memory formation after mild COVID-19. TCRdb redid the calling of the 5' RACE reads with MiXCR, one entry per CDR3 protein. Here the sample spans roughly 400,000 distinct CDR3 sequences, about 17% being singletons. The sample taken for sequencing was PBMCs or a T cell subset sorted from them (not recorded which). These receptors all come from a man between 18 and 29 years old who had mild COVID-19 (a few samples of this study predate the infection). Cell type and time point are not known.

This chain connects TRBV9 to TRBJ2-1; 14 positions match TRBD2. The length of the CDR3 is 16 residues. V lost 2 bases and J lost 7; bases outside the gene matches: 5. Germline lookup yields CDR1 SGDLS and CDR2 YYNGEE. The CDR3 sequence: CASSVRLAGGQNEQFF. In DNA form, the CDR3 reads TGTGCCAGCAGCGTCCGACTAGCGGGGGGGCAAAATGAGCAGTTCTTC. Full variable domain (remainder filled in from reference TRBV9 and TRBJ2-1): DSGVTQTPKHLITATGQRVTLRCSPRSGDLSVYWYQQSLDQGLQFLIQYYNGEERAKGNILERFSAQQFPDLHSELNLSSLELGDSALYFCASSVRLAGGQNEQFFGPGTRLTVL.

Only a few counts were recorded for this clonotype. The gene calls are TRBV5-6 and TRBJ2-1; maybe TRBD2 (6 bases). Trimming shortened V by 6 bases and J by 7 bases, and 17 bases separated the two germline ends. Per germline, CDR1 SGHDT and CDR2 YYEEEE. This CDR3 spans 14 amino acids. The DNA of the CDR3 is TGTGCCAGCACCCCACTGGACTATTTAAATGAGCAGTTCTTC. Translation: CASTPLDYLNEQFF.

This clonotype occurred a few times. V gene TRBV6-5 combines with J gene TRBJ2-7; 9 nucleotides match TRBD1. In germline, CDR1 is MNHEY, CDR2 SVGAGI. With V trimmed by 0 bases and J by 4 bases, 1 base remained unmatched. The CDR3 totals 14 residues. CDR3 residues: CASSYSGTGYEQYV. CDR3 bases: TGTGCCAGCAGTTACTCCGGGACAGGGTACGAGCAGTACGTC.

This sequence joins TRBV9 and TRBJ2-2; 7 bases map to TRBD1. V trimming: 4 bases; J trimming: 5 bases; junction bases outside the gene matches: 5. Germline values: CDR1 SGDLS, CDR2 YYNGEE. This CDR3 has 14 amino acids. CDR3 loop: CASSRLQGTGELFF. The CDR3 nucleotides are TGTGCCAGCAGCCGTTTACAGGGGACCGGGGAGCTGTTTTTT. The variable domain in full, completed from reference TRBV9 and TRBJ2-2, reads DSGVTQTPKHLITATGQRVTLRCSPRSGDLSVYWYQQSLDQGLQFLIQYYNGEERAKGNILERFSAQQFPDLHSELNLSSLELGDSALYFCASSRLQGTGELFFGEGSRLTVL.

The rearrangement uses TRBV7-9 and TRBJ1-3; weak D call: TRBD1 (6 bases). Trimming removed 2 bases from V and 4 bases from J, with 12 bases in between. The CDR3 totals 15 residues. Germline lookup yields CDR1 SEHNR and CDR2 FQNEAQ (reference sequence). CDR3 protein: CASSLSGGSGNTIYF. The CDR3 nucleotides read TGTGCCAGCAGCTTATCCGGGGGCTCGGGAAACACCATATATTTT.

The table lists this clonotype with a few counts. The chain links TRBV7-2 to TRBJ2-1; D gene ambiguous. Trimming took 0 bases from V and 10 from J, leaving 4 bases between them. The CDR3 is 11 residues long. CDR1 and CDR2 from the germline V gene are SGHTA and FQGNSA. CDR3 region: CASSLAREQFF. CDR3 bases: TGTGCCAGCAGCTTAGCACGAGAGCAGTTCTTC.

V and J are TRBV7-9 and TRBJ1-2; D gene ambiguous. The CDR3 spans 14 residues. Per the germline V gene, CDR1 is SEHNR and CDR2 is FQNEAQ (reference sequence). The germline V and J ends were trimmed by 1 base and 4 bases, with 10 bases remaining between them. The CDR3 bases are TGTGCCAGCAGCTTAGAGAACCCGGGCTATGGCTACACCTTC. Amino acids: CASSLENPGYGYTF.

This clonotype was found a few times. In nucleotides, the CDR3 is TGTGCCAGCAGCTTACCTATAGCGGGGGGGCCTGGTGAGCAGTTCTTC. Its protein is CASSLPIAGGPGEQFF. This chain connects TRBV7-9 to TRBJ2-1; 11 bases map to TRBD2. The germline V gene has CDR1 SEHNR and CDR2 FQNEAQ (reference sequence). The V segment lost 2 bases and the J segment 9 bases; nucleotides outside the gene matches: 9. This CDR3 contains 16 residues. Full variable domain (outside the CDR3, taken from reference TRBV7-9 and TRBJ2-1): DTGVSQNPRHKITKRGQNVTFRCDPISEHNRLYWYRQTLGQGPEFLTYFQNEAQLEKSRLLSDRFSAERPKGSFSTLEIQRTEQGDSAMYLCASSLPIAGGPGEQFFGPGTRLTVL.

The CDR3 loop is CASSERGAMGYNSPLHF. CDR3 nucleotide sequence: TGTGCCAGCAGTGAAAGGGGTGCAATGGGCTATAATTCACCCCTCCACTTT. This chain connects TRBV6-1 to TRBJ1-6, with a tentative D call TRBD1 (5 bases). CDR1 and CDR2 (germline): MNHNS, SASEGT. The CDR3 extends over 17 amino acids. With 2 bases removed from V and 3 bases from J, the gap between germline ends came to 14 bases.

V is TRBV4-1 and J is TRBJ2-7; D uncertain. This CDR3 has 12 amino acids. Germline V CDR1 and CDR2: MGHRA, YSYEKL. Trimming stripped 3 bases from V and 3 bases from J, with 6 bases between. The CDR3 sequence is CASSQDDYEQYF. The CDR3 region has the DNA TGCGCCAGCAGCCAGGATGACTACGAGCAGTACTTC.

The table lists this clonotype with many counts. CDR3 sequence reads: CASSFAGLTGELFF. The CDR3 region has the DNA TGTGCCAGCAGCTTTGCCGGGTTGACCGGGGAGCTGTTTTTT. The rearrangement links TRBV7-9 to TRBJ2-2, with D uncertain. CDR1 is SEHNR, CDR2 FQNEAQ, per germline (reference sequence). The CDR3 totals 14 residues. The germline V and J ends were trimmed by 3 bases and 5 bases, with 10 bases remaining between them.

This clonotype was seen only a few times. The V call is TRBV4-1, the J call TRBJ1-2; weak D call: TRBD1 (5 bases). CDR1 is MGHRA, CDR2 YSYEKL, per germline. The CDR3 is 17 amino acids. V was cut by 5 bases and J by 7 bases, with 26 bases left in between. The CDR3 loop reads CASSFMAGRMGNSGYTF. As DNA, the CDR3 is TGCGCCAGCAGCTTCATGGCAGGGAGGATGGGAAACAGTGGCTACACCTTC.

This chain uses TRBV5-6 with TRBJ1-2; no definite D call. With 4 bases removed from V and 3 bases from J, the gap between germline ends came to 13 bases. CDR1 SGHDT and CDR2 YYEEEE come from the germline V gene. The CDR3 totals 14 residues. Here the CDR3 reads CASSQVKIYYGYTF. The DNA of the CDR3 is TGTGCCAGCAGCCAAGTGAAAATTTACTATGGCTACACCTTC.

The chain recombines TRBV6-1 with TRBJ2-3; 12 nucleotides align to TRBD2. CDR1 and CDR2 (germline): MNHNS, SASEGT. V was pared by 6 bases and J by 2 bases, with 15 bases of the junction left unmatched. The CDR3 contains 19 residues. The chain's CDR3 is CASRSGQGGLAGHTDTQYF. The CDR3 DNA is TGTGCCAGCAGATCGGGACAGGGCGGACTAGCGGGGCACACAGATACGCAGTATTTT.

This clonotype was seen only a few times. DNA for the CDR3: TGCAGTGCTAGACTCGGACAAAATCAGCCCCAGCATTTT. It specifies CSARLGQNQPQHF. The chain is built from TRBV20-1 and TRBJ1-5; TRBD1 is a possible D gene (5 bases). Trimming removed 2 bases at V and 4 bases at J, with 9 bases between. The length of the CDR3 is 13 residues. Germline-derived CDR1 and CDR2 are DFQATT and SNEGSKA (reference sequence).

This clonotype showed up just a few times. V is TRBV6-2 or TRBV6-3 and J is TRBJ2-1; TRBD2 agrees at 10 bases. J lost 3 bases, V lost 4 bases, and 12 bases had no gene match. Germline values: CDR1 MNHEY, CDR2 SVGEGT. There are 18 residues in the CDR3. The CDR3: CASSWNRKAGGHYNEQFF. The CDR3 DNA is TGTGCCAGCAGTTGGAATAGGAAAGCGGGGGGGCACTACAATGAGCAGTTCTTC.

The rearrangement uses TRBV5-6 and TRBJ1-2, with TRBD1 matching over 9 bases. The CDR3 sequence is 14 residues long. Germline values: CDR1 SGHDT, CDR2 YYEEEE. Trimming cost V 3 bases and J 4 bases; bases outside gene matches: 4. CDR3: CASSSGTGFYGYTF. For the CDR3, the DNA is TGTGCCAGCAGCTCCGGGACAGGGTTCTATGGCTACACCTTC.

This chain uses TRBV3-1 with TRBJ1-1; no clear D. This CDR3 spans 15 amino acids. CDR1 is LGHDT, CDR2 YNNKEL, per germline (reference sequence). Between the trimmed V and J ends, which lost 0 bases and 0 bases, there was a span of 8 bases. CDR3 bases: TGTGCCAGCAGCCAAGAACCAGACCTGAACACTGAAGCTTTCTTT. This sequence encodes CASSQEPDLNTEAFF.

This clonotype turned up a few times. This sequence joins TRBV7-9 and TRBJ2-2; weak D call: TRBD1 (5 bases). Germline-derived CDR1 and CDR2 are SEHNR and FQNEAQ (reference sequence). The V gene lost 8 bases and the J gene lost 4 bases, with 8 bases spanning the gap. The CDR3 is made up of 12 amino acids. CDR3 sequence reads: CASVQVTGELFF. The CDR3 bases are TGTGCCAGCGTACAGGTCACCGGGGAGCTGTTTTTT.

The J gene is TRBJ2-2, the V gene TRBV12-3 or TRBV12-4, with 8 bases that match TRBD1. CDR3 size: 13 residues. V shed 5 bases, J shed 6 bases, and the junction held 2 bases outside the gene matches. CDR3 coding DNA: TGTGCCAGCAGTGCGGACAGGGCCGGGGAGCTGTTTTTT. Amino acid sequence: CASSADRAGELFF.

In this sample, this clonotype turned up a few times. This rearrangement joins TRBV29-1 to TRBJ2-7, with D tentatively TRBD1 (5 bases). Between the trimmed V and J ends, which lost 6 bases and 5 bases, there was a span of 14 bases. Germline CDR1 reads SQVTM; CDR2 reads ANQGSEA. The CDR3 has 12 amino acids. The CDR3 spells CSVAQGPHEQYF. CDR3 coding DNA: TGCAGCGTCGCTCAGGGTCCCCACGAGCAGTACTTC.

With regard to this clonotype: Lacking the conserved final phenylalanine or tryptophan, this CDR3 likely reflects a read error. The chain has TRBV29-1 and TRBJ2-5, with D perhaps TRBD2 (6 bases). Looked up from germline, CDR1 is SQVTM and CDR2 is ANQGSEA. The V end lost 7 bases, the J end lost 4 bases, and 19 bases lay between the germline ends. CDR3 size: 14 residues. The CDR3 region is CSGGSTRGSETQYS. As DNA, the CDR3 is TGCAGCGGGGGGTCGACACGGGGGTCAGAGACCCAGTACTCC.

This clonotype was detected only a few times. J is TRBJ2-7 and V is TRBV27; 7 bases line up with TRBD1. This CDR3 region has 13 residues. Germline trimming cut 5 bases from V and 6 bases from J; bases unmatched to any gene: 7. Germline V gene lookup returns CDR1 MNHEY and CDR2 SMNVEV (reference sequence). The DNA for the CDR3 is TGTGCCAGCAGTCAAACACAGGGGAGCGAGCAGTACTTC. Protein product: CASSQTQGSEQYF.

V is TRBV7-9 and J is TRBJ2-5; 15 bases agree with TRBD2. The germline gives CDR1 SEHNR, CDR2 FQNEAQ (reference sequence). V was pared by 4 bases and J by 4 bases, with 7 bases of the junction left unmatched. The CDR3 is made up of 17 amino acids. CDR3 sequence: CASSSTPGLAGGETQYF. For the CDR3, the DNA is TGTGCCAGCAGCTCAACCCCGGGACTAGCGGGGGGAGAGACCCAGTACTTC.

V gene TRBV18 combines with J gene TRBJ2-1, with 10 bases matching TRBD2. With V trimmed by 6 bases and J by 8 bases, 10 bases remained unmatched. CDR1 is KGHSH, CDR2 LQKENI, per germline. The CDR3 covers 15 residues. The CDR3 region has the DNA TGTGCCAGCTCCCTCACTAGCGGGGTAGTCGATGAGCAGTTCTTC. Protein: CASSLTSGVVDEQFF.

This clonotype turned up a few times. This chain links TRBV20-1 with TRBJ2-5; 8 positions match TRBD2. CDR1 is DFQATT, CDR2 SNEGSKA, per germline (reference sequence). The V gene end was trimmed by 8 bases and the J gene end by 4 bases; junction bases not matched to a gene: 9. The CDR3 length is 13 residues. The CDR3 DNA reads TGCAGTCGAATCGGGGGGGCCGGAGAGACCCAGTACTTC. Amino acid sequence: CSRIGGAGETQYF.

This clonotype was seen more than once but under ten times. This chain joins TRBV18 and TRBJ2-7; D is unresolved. The CDR3 totals 13 residues. CDR1 and CDR2 (germline): KGHSH, LQKENI. Trimming stripped 3 bases from V and 4 bases from J, with 10 bases between. The CDR3 region is CASSPQWDYEQYV. The DNA for the CDR3 is TGTGCCAGCTCACCTCAGTGGGATTACGAGCAGTACGTC.

The V gene is TRBV7-2, the J gene TRBJ2-1; D gene uncertain. From germline, CDR1 is SGHTA and CDR2 FQGNSA. The CDR3 is 13 amino acids. Trimming stripped 4 bases from V and 10 bases from J, with 14 bases between. In nucleotides, the CDR3 is TGTGCCAGCAGCTGGCTAGTAACCCACGAGCAGTTCTTC. Its translation: CASSWLVTHEQFF.

This clonotype was observed a few times. The V gene is TRBV15, the J gene TRBJ2-3; 7 nucleotides match TRBD2. Germline assignment: CDR1 LNHNV and CDR2 YYDKDF (reference sequence). Trimming removed 0 bases from V and 5 bases from J; junction bases left unmatched: 8. The CDR3 loop spans 16 amino acids. For the CDR3, the DNA is TGTGCCACCAGCAGAGAGGTTCCAGCGGGGATAGATACGCAGTATTTT. Protein sequence: CATSREVPAGIDTQYF.

This clonotype was picked up a small number of times. The J gene is TRBJ2-7, the V gene TRBV7-9, with 10 bases identical to TRBD1. The ends lost 6 bases at V and 7 bases at J; junction bases unmatched: 6. Germline loops: CDR1 SEHNR, CDR2 FQNEAQ (reference sequence). The CDR3 runs 13 residues. The CDR3 here is CASSRQGAREQYV. CDR3 nucleotides: TGTGCCAGCAGTCGACAGGGGGCGAGGGAGCAGTACGTC.